Below are 21 T cell receptor beta chains sequenced from a single sample in a study of shared clonotypes between healthy human individuals. Method: immunoSEQ multiplex PCR; TCRdb's copy keeps in-frame clones and lacks some. The table lists about 2 million clones, approximately 94% of them singletons. Only CD45RO-negative cells positively selected for CCR7 counted as naive CD8 cells, so terminally differentiated effector memory CD45RA+ cells were excluded. Sequencing was done on a sample of naive CD8+ T cells sorted from blood. These receptors all come from a man aged 18-30 years in good health.

About this clone: Distinct nucleotide sequences in the sample also encode this CDR3. This sequence joins TRBV19 and TRBJ1-1; D uncertain. This CDR3 is 12 amino acids long. In germline, CDR1 is LNHDA, CDR2 SQIVND (reference sequence). The V gene lost 4 bases and the J gene lost 1 base, with 4 bases spanning the gap. The CDR3 region has the DNA TGTGCCAGTAGTACAGAGAACACTGAAGCTTTCTTT. Translated, it gives CASSTENTEAFF.

This rearrangement joins TRBV5-6 to TRBJ1-1; D remains unclear. V was trimmed by 4 bases and J by 6 bases, leaving 13 bases between them. The CDR3 runs to 13 residues. The germline V gene encodes CDR1 SGHDT and CDR2 YYEEEE. CDR3 DNA sequence: TGTGCCAGCAGCGCAACCCAGGCACCTGAAGCTTTCTTT. It translates to CASSATQAPEAFF.

The genes are TRBV9 and TRBJ1-6, with 7 bases aligning to TRBD1. This CDR3 has 18 residues. Per the germline V gene, CDR1 is SGDLS and CDR2 is YYNGEE. V lost 0 bases, J lost 8 bases, and 14 bases stayed unmatched. The CDR3 reads CASSVVERPGGTHSPLHF. The CDR3 bases are TGTGCCAGCAGCGTAGTCGAGCGACCAGGGGGGACTCATTCACCCCTCCACTTT.

This chain connects TRBV9 to TRBJ1-2; possible D gene TRBD1, 5 bases. This CDR3 region has 13 residues. V was clipped by 0 bases and J by 8 bases, with 11 bases between them. CDR1 SGDLS and CDR2 YYNGEE come from the germline V gene. DNA of the CDR3: TGTGCCAGCAGCGTAGGGGTCAGGGACGGCTACACCTTC. Translated: CASSVGVRDGYTF.

This clone was counted a single time. The sample carries other DNA sequences with the same CDR3. The chain recombines TRBV7-6 with TRBJ2-7; unclear D gene. The CDR3 loop spans 13 amino acids. Trimming pared 3 bases from V and 0 bases from J, leaving 6 bases between. Germline CDR1 is SGHVS and CDR2 is FNYEAQ. For the CDR3, the DNA is TGTGCCAGCAGCTTGGCCGTCTCCTACGAGCAGTACTTC. It specifies CASSLAVSYEQYF.

The V gene is TRBV27, the J gene TRBJ2-5; perhaps TRBD1 as D (5 bases). Trimming removed 0 bases from V and 5 bases from J, with 13 bases in between. From germline, CDR1 is MNHEY and CDR2 SMNVEV (reference sequence). The CDR3 is 15 amino acids. The CDR3 here is CASSLSAGLGETQYF. The CDR3 nucleotides are TGTGCCAGCAGTTTATCGGCAGGGCTAGGGGAGACCCAGTACTTC.

The chain is built from TRBV28 and TRBJ1-1, with D uncertain. CDR3 length: 15 amino acids. Trimming removed 0 bases at V and 4 bases at J, with 12 bases between. Germline assignment: CDR1 MDHEN and CDR2 SYDVKM. CDR3 sequence: CASSLWEGSGTEAFF. DNA for the CDR3: TGTGCCAGCAGTTTATGGGAGGGTTCGGGCACTGAAGCTTTCTTT.

The V and J genes are TRBV6-1 and TRBJ1-1; D gene uncertain. The germline gives CDR1 MNHNS, CDR2 SASEGT. V was trimmed by 3 bases and J by 7 bases, leaving 9 bases between them. CDR3 length: 12 residues. Written as DNA, the CDR3 is TGTGCCAGCAGTGAGCTCGGACTTGAAGCTTTCTTT. Its protein is CASSELGLEAFF.

Turning to this clone: The sample holds other DNA sequences that translate to the same CDR3. The chain carries TRBV20-1 and TRBJ2-5, with D unclear. V lost 5 bases, J lost 3 bases, and 4 bases lay in between. Germline-derived CDR1 and CDR2 are DFQATT and SNEGSKA (reference sequence). The CDR3 spans 10 residues. CDR3 coding DNA: TGCAGTGCTCCCAAAGAGACCCAGTACTTC. Protein product: CSAPKETQYF.

J is TRBJ2-7 and V is TRBV4-2; tentatively, D is TRBD2 (6 bases). The CDR3 has 16 residues. Looked up from germline, CDR1 is LGHNA and CDR2 is YNFKEQ. V was shortened by 4 bases and J by 2 bases, with 18 bases between the two germline ends. CDR3 bases: TGTGCCAGCAGCCCATTCCGGGACTCCAGCGCCTACGAGCAGTACTTC. Amino acid sequence: CASSPFRDSSAYEQYF.

The rearrangement links TRBV18 to TRBJ2-7; D is unclear. CDR1 KGHSH and CDR2 LQKENI come from the germline V gene. Trimming removed 3 bases from V and 7 bases from J, with 13 bases in between. CDR3 size: 13 residues. This CDR3 reads CASSPPQPLEQYF. In nucleotides, the CDR3 is TGTGCCAGCTCACCGCCCCAGCCCTTGGAGCAGTACTTC.

V gene TRBV4-1 combines with J gene TRBJ2-4; D uncertain. The ends were cut back, 1 base at V and 6 bases at J, with 13 bases in the middle. Per germline, CDR1 MGHRA and CDR2 YSYEKL. This CDR3 is built from 15 residues. The CDR3 here is CASSQGLLDGNIQYF. The CDR3 nucleotides are TGCGCCAGCAGCCAAGGATTATTGGACGGAAACATTCAGTACTTC.

This chain connects TRBV6-6 to TRBJ2-2; tentative D call: TRBD2 (6 bases). The V gene lost 7 bases and the J gene lost 2 bases, with 17 bases spanning the gap. Germline loops: CDR1 MNHNY, CDR2 SVGAGI (reference sequence). This CDR3 has 16 residues. This chain's CDR3 is CASTSGGRPNTGELFF. The CDR3, as DNA: TGTGCCAGCACCTCCGGGGGACGGCCTAACACCGGGGAGCTGTTTTTT.

A word on this clone: Since a much larger clone is just one base distant, this may be a read error. In the same sample, other DNA sequences code for this CDR3. The chain links TRBV28 to TRBJ2-5; D remains ambiguous. The CDR3 totals 11 residues. The germline V gene has CDR1 MDHEN and CDR2 SYDVKM. The V gene lost 3 bases and the J gene lost 3 bases, with 2 bases spanning the gap. Written as DNA, the CDR3 is TGTGCCAGCAGTTTTGAAGAGACCCAGTACTTC. This translates into CASSFEETQYF.

Points on this clone: Other DNA sequences in the sample encode the same CDR3. The chain links TRBV5-6 to TRBJ2-7; D is ambiguous. This CDR3 contains 12 residues. V was shortened by 5 bases and J by 1 base, with 7 bases between the two germline ends. CDR1 is SGHDT and CDR2 is YYEEEE in the germline V gene. CDR3 DNA sequence: TGTGCCAGCAGTTCCACTTCCTACGAGCAGTACTTC. Translation: CASSSTSYEQYF. Full variable domain (rest looked up from reference TRBV5-6 and TRBJ2-7): DAGVTQSPTHLIKTRGQQVTLRCSPKSGHDTVSWYQQALGQGPQFIFQYYEEEERQRGNFPDRFSGHQFPNYSSELNVNALLLGDSALYLCASSSTSYEQYFGPGTRLTVT.

The chain joins TRBV6-5 to TRBJ2-1; D is uncertain. This CDR3 is 15 amino acids long. The ends were cut back, 6 bases at V and 8 bases at J, with 20 bases in the middle. Germline-derived CDR1 and CDR2 are MNHEY and SVGAGI. The CDR3 region has the DNA TGTGCCAGCAGGACCTCACTGGCAGTCCTCGATGAGCAGTTCTTC. It encodes CASRTSLAVLDEQFF.

J is TRBJ1-5 and V is TRBV27; no definite D call. The germline CDR1 and CDR2 sequences are MNHEY and SMNVEV (reference sequence). Trimming removed 6 bases at V and 6 bases at J, with 18 bases between. The CDR3 contains 15 residues. CDR3 residues: CASSYGAGPGQPQHF. The CDR3 DNA reads as TGTGCCAGCAGCTATGGTGCGGGTCCGGGTCAGCCCCAGCATTTT.

V usage is TRBV15 and J usage is TRBJ1-4, with 11 bases matching TRBD1. The germline CDR1 and CDR2 sequences are LNHNV and YYDKDF (reference sequence). This CDR3 region has 17 residues. The V and J ends lost 0 bases and 5 bases, in that order; junction bases with no gene match: 5. CDR3: CATSREGQGVINEKLFF. The CDR3 nucleotides read TGTGCCACCAGCAGAGAGGGACAGGGGGTCATAAATGAAAAACTGTTTTTT. Full variable domain (missing parts from reference TRBV15 and TRBJ1-4): DAMVIQNPRYQVTQFGKPVTLSCSQTLNHNVMYWYQQKSSQAPKLLFHYYDKDFNNEADTPDNFQSRRPNTSFCFLDIRSPGLGDTAMYLCATSREGQGVINEKLFFGSGTQLSVL.

This chain joins TRBV4-1 and TRBJ1-3; possibly TRBD1 for D (5 bases). The V gene lost 3 bases and the J gene lost 8 bases, with 17 bases spanning the gap. CDR1 is MGHRA, CDR2 YSYEKL, per germline. CDR3 size: 15 residues. The DNA for the CDR3 is TGCGCCAGCAGCCAGGTCCGGGACGCCGGTGACACCATATATTTT. Its protein is CASSQVRDAGDTIYF.

A single count supports this clone. The J gene is TRBJ2-1, the V gene TRBV5-1; D is perhaps TRBD1 (6 bases). The germline CDR1 and CDR2 sequences are SGHRS and YFSETQ. The CDR3 sequence is 16 residues long. V was clipped by 1 base and J by 4 bases, with 15 bases between them. The DNA for the CDR3 is TGCGCCAGCAGCTTGTACAGACAGGTGGGTTACAATGAGCAGTTCTTC. Residues: CASSLYRQVGYNEQFF.

This clone was counted once. This rearrangement joins TRBV2 to TRBJ2-7; possibly TRBD2 for D (5 bases). This CDR3 comprises 14 residues. Trimming took off 3 bases at V and 3 bases at J, with 12 bases between the two ends. Looked up from germline, CDR1 is SNHLY and CDR2 is FYNNEI. CDR3 nucleotide sequence: TGTGCCAGCAGTGAGTACGGGGTCGGCTACGAGCAGTACTTC. Its translation: CASSEYGVGYEQYF. The whole variable domain, remainder taken from reference TRBV2 and TRBJ2-7, is EPEVTQTPSHQVTQMGQEVILRCVPISNHLYFYWYRQILGQKVEFLVSFYNNEISEKSEIFDDQFSVERPDGSNFTLKIRSTKLEDSAMYFCASSEYGVGYEQYFGPGTRLTVT.